This T cell receptor beta chain stems from a study of shared clonotypes between healthy human individuals. On the study more broadly: Plates per donor: three CD4 naive, three CD4 memory, two CD8 naive, one CD8 memory.

Every donor was a Caucasian adult from Nashville, Tennessee. TCRdb keeps only in-frame clones here, not all; method: immunoSEQ multiplex PCR. The sample has 1.6 million or so clones, approximately 98.5% seen once. The CDR3 covers 14 residues. Between the trimmed V and J ends, which lost 4 bases and 5 bases, there was a span of 15 bases. The germline gives CDR1 SGHDT, CDR2 YYEEEE. Sequencing was performed on naive CD4+ T cells sorted from blood. Subset denoted: CD45RA+ positively selected. The TCR sequence derives from a man aged 30-40 years in good health. V usage is TRBV5-6 and J usage is TRBJ2-5; D is perhaps TRBD2 (7 bases). The CDR3 loop reads CASSDSGGGETQYF. The DNA for the CDR3 is TGTGCCAGCAGCGATTCGGGGGGCGGGGAGACCCAGTACTTC.